Listed below are T cell receptor beta chains from one sample, sequenced in a study of blood T cell repertoires in COVID-19. Only in-frame clones appear in the TCRdb table, and some are missing; sequencing was by immunoSEQ multiplex PCR. The sample contains 30,000 to 35,000 clones, 85% of which appear only once. Sequencing was performed on peripheral blood. The receptors were gathered from a human donor with acute or convalescent COVID-19. The donor label of this sample is uncertain. Both conserved end residues are part of each CDR3. A D gene is named only where the DNA matches it firmly. A clone size is listed for some rows: how often the clone was seen (once, few, many), or a class if it is expanded.

V,J,D,size,DNA,CDR3
TRBV3-1/TRBV3-2,TRBJ2-2,-,-,TGTGCCAGCAGCCAAGAAGCCACGCATAACACCGGGGAGCTGTTTTTT,CASSQEATHNTGELFF
TRBV6-5,TRBJ1-1,-,-,TGTGCCAGCAGTTACTCCGCGTCCGGGGGCACTGAAGCTTTCTTT,CASSYSASGGTEAFF
TRBV7-9,TRBJ2-1,TRBD2,-,TGTGCCAGCAGCCAATCTAGCGGGGCACTCAATGAGCAGTTCTTC,CASSQSSGALNEQFF
TRBV7-2,TRBJ1-6,TRBD1,-,TGTGCCAGCAGCTTACAGGGGGTCAATTCACCCCTCCACTTT,CASSLQGVNSPLHF
TRBV9,TRBJ1-6,TRBD1,-,TGTGCCAGCAGCGCCTTAGGGACAGGGAATTCACCCCTCCACTTT,CASSALGTGNSPLHF
TRBV7-2,TRBJ1-6,-,-,TGTGCCAGCAGCTTAGGCCAGGGTGGTATTTCACCCCTCCACTTT,CASSLGQGGISPLHF
TRBV7-2,TRBJ2-6,-,-,TGTGCCAGCAGCTTAGGATCTGGAGACTCTGGGGCCAACGTCCTGACTTTC,CASSLGSGDSGANVLTF
TRBV27,TRBJ2-5,TRBD1,-,TGTGCCAGCAGTCTATACCGGGACAGCCAAGAGACCCAGTACTTC,CASSLYRDSQETQYF
TRBV11-3,TRBJ2-1,TRBD2,once,TGTGCCAGCAGCACCTCGTTTCTAGCGGGAGGGCCTGGGTTGCACAATGAGCAGTTCTTC,CASSTSFLAGGPGLHNEQFF
TRBV28,TRBJ1-1,TRBD1,-,TGTGCCAGCAGTCCAGGGACAGGGGATGAAGCTTTCTTT,CASSPGTGDEAFF
TRBV6-5,TRBJ1-2,TRBD1,few,TGTGCCAGCAGTCGGAGCCGGGACAGGGTTAGTGGCTACACCTTC,CASSRSRDRVSGYTF
TRBV19,TRBJ1-1,-,-,TGTGCCAGTAGTACCCCAGGGAGGGGCGAAAAGAACACTGAAGCTTTCTTT,CASSTPGRGEKNTEAFF
TRBV28,TRBJ2-7,TRBD1,-,TGTGCCAGCAGTTTAGGGTTTCTTGTAGGGACAGCACAGTACTTC,CASSLGFLVGTAQYF
TRBV30,TRBJ2-7,TRBD2,few,TGTGCCAGTAAAGGACTAGCGGGCCAATACGAGCAGTACTTC,CASKGLAGQYEQYF
TRBV6-2/TRBV6-3,TRBJ1-1,TRBD1,few,TGTGCCAGCAGTTTTAATCGTCCGGGACAGGGAACTTTCTTT,CASSFNRPGQGTFF
TRBV27,TRBJ1-6,-,-,TGTGCCAGCACCAAATTTAGCTCCTATAATTCACCCCTCCACTTT,CASTKFSSYNSPLHF
TRBV11-1,TRBJ1-2,TRBD1,-,TGTGCCAGCAGCCCCTCGCAGGGGGCCCGTTACTATGGCTACACCTTC,CASSPSQGARYYGYTF
TRBV7-2,TRBJ2-1,TRBD2,-,TGTGCCAGCAGCCCCCGGGGACTAGCAATGAATGAGCAGTTCTTC,CASSPRGLAMNEQFF
TRBV21-1,TRBJ1-2,-,-,-,CASILGGTLYGYTF
TRBV19,TRBJ1-1,-,-,TGTGCCAGTAGTATTGGGGGCAAGGGTAGGAACACTGAAGCTTTCTTT,CASSIGGKGRNTEAFF
TRBV6-5,TRBJ1-1,TRBD1,-,TGTGCCAGCAGTTACCGGGGGACAGGGAACACTGAAGCTTTCTTT,CASSYRGTGNTEAFF
TRBV19,TRBJ1-1,TRBD1,few,TGTGCCAGTAGTATGTGGACAGGGGGGACTGAAGCTTTCTTT,CASSMWTGGTEAFF
TRBV7-2,TRBJ2-2,-,once,TGTGCCAGCAGCCCCTCGATAGCGGTCGGCACCGGGGAGCTGTTTTTT,CASSPSIAVGTGELFF